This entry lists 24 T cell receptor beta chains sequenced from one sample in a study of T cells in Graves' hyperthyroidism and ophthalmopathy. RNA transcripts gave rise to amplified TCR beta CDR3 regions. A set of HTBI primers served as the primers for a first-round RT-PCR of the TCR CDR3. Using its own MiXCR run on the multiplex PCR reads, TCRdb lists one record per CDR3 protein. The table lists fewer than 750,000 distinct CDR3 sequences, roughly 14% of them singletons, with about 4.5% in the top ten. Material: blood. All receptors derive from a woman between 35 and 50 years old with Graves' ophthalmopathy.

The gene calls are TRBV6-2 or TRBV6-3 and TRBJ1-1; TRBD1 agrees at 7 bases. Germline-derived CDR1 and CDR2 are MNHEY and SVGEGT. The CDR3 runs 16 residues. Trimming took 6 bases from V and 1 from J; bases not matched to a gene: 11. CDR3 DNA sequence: TGTGCCAGCAGAACCAGGGGGAAGGGTCCGAACACTGAAGCTTTCTTT. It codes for CASRTRGKGPNTEAFF.

Written as DNA, the CDR3 is TGTGCCAGCAGTCCCGGCCCCACAGGGCGCAATCAGCCCCAGCATTTT. Translated: CASSPGPTGRNQPQHF. This chain uses TRBV27 with TRBJ1-5; D perhaps matches TRBD1 (6 bases). Looked up from germline, CDR1 is MNHEY and CDR2 is SMNVEV (reference sequence). Between the trimmed V and J ends, which lost 5 bases and 2 bases, there was a span of 16 bases. The CDR3 covers 16 residues.

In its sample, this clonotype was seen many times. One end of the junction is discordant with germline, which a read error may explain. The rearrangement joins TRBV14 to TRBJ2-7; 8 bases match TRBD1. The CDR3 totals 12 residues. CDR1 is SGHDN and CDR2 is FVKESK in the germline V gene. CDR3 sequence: CASSRQPGQAIF. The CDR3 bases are TGTGCCAGCAGCCGCCAACCGGGACAGGCCATCTTC.

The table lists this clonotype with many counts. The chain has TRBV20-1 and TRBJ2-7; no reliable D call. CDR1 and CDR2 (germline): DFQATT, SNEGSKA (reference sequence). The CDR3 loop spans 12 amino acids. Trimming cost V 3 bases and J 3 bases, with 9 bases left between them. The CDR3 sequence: CSARGSFYEQYF. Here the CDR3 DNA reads TGCAGTGCTAGGGGCTCATTCTACGAGCAGTACTTC.

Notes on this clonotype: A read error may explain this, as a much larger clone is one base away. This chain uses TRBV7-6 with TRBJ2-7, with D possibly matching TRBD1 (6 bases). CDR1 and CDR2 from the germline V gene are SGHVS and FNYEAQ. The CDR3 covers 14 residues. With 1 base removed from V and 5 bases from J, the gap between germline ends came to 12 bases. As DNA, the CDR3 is TGTGCCAGCAGCTTAGAGTTGGGGGACAACGAGCAGTACTTC. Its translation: CASSLELGDNEQYF.

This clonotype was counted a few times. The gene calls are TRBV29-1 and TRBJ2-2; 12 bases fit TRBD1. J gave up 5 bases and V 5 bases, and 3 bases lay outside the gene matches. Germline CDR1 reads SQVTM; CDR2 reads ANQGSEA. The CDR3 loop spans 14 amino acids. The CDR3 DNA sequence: TGCAGCGTTATGGGACAGGGGGCGACCGGGGAGCTGTTTTTT. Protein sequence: CSVMGQGATGELFF.

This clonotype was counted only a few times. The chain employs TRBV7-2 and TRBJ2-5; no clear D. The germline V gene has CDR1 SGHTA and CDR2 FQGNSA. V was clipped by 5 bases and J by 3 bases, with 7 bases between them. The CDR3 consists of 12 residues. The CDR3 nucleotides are TGTGCCAGCAGCGGTCAAGAAGAGACCCAGTACTTC. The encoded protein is CASSGQEETQYF. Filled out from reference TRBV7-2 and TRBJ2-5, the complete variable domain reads GAGVSQSPSNKVTEKGKDVELRCDPISGHTALYWYRQSLGQGLEFLIYFQGNSAPDKSGLPSDRFSAERTGGSVSTLTIQRTQQEDSAVYLCASSGQEETQYFGPGTRLLVL.

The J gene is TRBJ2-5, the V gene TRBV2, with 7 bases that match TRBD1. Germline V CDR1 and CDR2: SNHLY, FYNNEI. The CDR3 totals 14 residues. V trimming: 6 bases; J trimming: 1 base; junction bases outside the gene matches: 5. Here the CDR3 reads CASSEGASQETQYF. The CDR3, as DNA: TGTGCCAGCAGCGAGGGGGCTTCCCAAGAGACCCAGTACTTC.

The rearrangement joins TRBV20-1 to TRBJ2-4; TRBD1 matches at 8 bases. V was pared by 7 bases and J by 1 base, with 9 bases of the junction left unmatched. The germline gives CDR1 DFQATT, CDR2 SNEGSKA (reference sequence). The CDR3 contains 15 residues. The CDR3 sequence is CSVSLQGAAKNIQYF. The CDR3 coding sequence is TGCAGTGTATCCCTGCAGGGGGCGGCCAAAAACATTCAGTACTTC.

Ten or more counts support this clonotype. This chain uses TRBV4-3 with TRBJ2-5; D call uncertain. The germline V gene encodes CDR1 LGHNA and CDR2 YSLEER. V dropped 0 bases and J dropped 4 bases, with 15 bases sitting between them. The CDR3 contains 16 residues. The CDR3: CASSQDLVTSRETQYF. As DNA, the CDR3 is TGCGCCAGCAGCCAAGATCTGGTGACCTCGCGAGAGACCCAGTACTTC.

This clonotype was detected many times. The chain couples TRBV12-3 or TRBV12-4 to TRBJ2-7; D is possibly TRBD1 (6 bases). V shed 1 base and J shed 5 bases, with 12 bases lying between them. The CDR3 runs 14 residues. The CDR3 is CASSLGQEVDEQYF. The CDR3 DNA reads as TGTGCCAGCAGTTTAGGACAGGAGGTTGACGAGCAGTACTTC.

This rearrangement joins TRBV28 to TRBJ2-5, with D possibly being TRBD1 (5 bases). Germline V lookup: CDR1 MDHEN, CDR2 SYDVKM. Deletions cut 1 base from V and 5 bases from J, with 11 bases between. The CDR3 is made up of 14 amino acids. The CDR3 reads CASSLYRRVETQYF. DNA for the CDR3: TGTGCCAGCAGTTTATACCGCAGGGTGGAGACCCAGTACTTC.

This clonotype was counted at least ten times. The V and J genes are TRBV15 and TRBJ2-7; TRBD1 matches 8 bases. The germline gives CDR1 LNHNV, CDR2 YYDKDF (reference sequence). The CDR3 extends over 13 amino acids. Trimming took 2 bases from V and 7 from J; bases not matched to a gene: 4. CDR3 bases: TGTGCCACCAGCAGACCGGGACAGGCGGAGCAGTACTTC. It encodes CATSRPGQAEQYF.

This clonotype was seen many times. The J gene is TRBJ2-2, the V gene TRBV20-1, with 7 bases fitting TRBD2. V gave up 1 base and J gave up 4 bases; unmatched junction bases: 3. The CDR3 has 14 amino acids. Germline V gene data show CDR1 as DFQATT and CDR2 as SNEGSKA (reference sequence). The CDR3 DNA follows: TGCAGTGCTAGAGGCGCGGGAGTCACCGGGGAGCTGTTTTTT. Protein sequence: CSARGAGVTGELFF.

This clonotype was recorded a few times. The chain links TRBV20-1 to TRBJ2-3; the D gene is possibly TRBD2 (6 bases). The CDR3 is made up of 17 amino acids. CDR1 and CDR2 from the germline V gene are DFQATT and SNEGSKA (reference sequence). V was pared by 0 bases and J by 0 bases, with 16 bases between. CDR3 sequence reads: CSARDPLASSSTDTQYF. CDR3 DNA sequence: TGCAGTGCTAGAGATCCTCTAGCGAGTTCTAGCACAGATACGCAGTATTTT.

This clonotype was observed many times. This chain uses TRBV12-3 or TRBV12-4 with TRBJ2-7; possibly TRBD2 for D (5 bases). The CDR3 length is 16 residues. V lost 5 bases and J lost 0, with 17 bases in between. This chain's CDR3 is CASSARRTVSSYEQYF. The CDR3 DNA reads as TGTGCCAGCAGTGCCCGGAGGACGGTGAGCTCCTACGAGCAGTACTTC.

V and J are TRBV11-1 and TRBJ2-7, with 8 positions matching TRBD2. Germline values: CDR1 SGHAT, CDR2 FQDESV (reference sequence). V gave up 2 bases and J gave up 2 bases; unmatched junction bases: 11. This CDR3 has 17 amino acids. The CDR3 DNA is TGTGCCAGCAGCTTATCCCGGGGTAGCGGGGACCCCTACGAGCAGTACTTC. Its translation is CASSLSRGSGDPYEQYF.

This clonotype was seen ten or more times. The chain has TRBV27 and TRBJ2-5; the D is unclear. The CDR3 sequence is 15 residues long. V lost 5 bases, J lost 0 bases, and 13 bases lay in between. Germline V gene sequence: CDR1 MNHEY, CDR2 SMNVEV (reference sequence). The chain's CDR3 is CASSPQAAYQETQYF. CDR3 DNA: TGTGCCAGCAGTCCCCAAGCAGCCTACCAAGAGACCCAGTACTTC.

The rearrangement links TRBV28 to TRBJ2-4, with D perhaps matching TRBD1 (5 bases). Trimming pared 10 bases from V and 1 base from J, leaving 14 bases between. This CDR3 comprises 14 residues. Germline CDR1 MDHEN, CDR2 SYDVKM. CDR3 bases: TGTGCCACCACAGGTTTACTCGCCAAAAACATTCAGTACTTC. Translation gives CATTGLLAKNIQYF. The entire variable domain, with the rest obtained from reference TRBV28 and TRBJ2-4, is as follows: DVKVTQSSRYLVKRTGEKVFLECVQDMDHENMFWYRQDPGLGLRLIYFSYDVKMKEKGDIPEGYSVSREKKERFSLILESASTNQTSMYLCATTGLLAKNIQYFGAGTRLSVL.

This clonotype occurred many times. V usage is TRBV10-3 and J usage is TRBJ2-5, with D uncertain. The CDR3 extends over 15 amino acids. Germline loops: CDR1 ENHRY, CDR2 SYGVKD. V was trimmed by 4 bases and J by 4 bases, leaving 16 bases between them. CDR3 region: CAISGGPGKGETQYF. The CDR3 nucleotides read TGTGCCATCAGTGGTGGGCCTGGCAAGGGAGAGACCCAGTACTTC.

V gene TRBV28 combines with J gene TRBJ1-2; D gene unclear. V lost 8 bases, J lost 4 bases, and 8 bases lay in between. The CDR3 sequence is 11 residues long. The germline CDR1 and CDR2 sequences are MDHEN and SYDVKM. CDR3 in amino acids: CASGNLYGYTF. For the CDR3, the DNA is TGTGCCAGCGGAAATCTCTATGGCTACACCTTC.

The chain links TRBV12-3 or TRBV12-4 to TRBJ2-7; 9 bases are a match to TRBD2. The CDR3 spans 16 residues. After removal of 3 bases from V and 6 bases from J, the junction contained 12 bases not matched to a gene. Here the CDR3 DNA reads TGTGCCAGCAGTTTTGTGCTGGCGGGAGGGTATTCCGAGCAGTACTTC. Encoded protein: CASSFVLAGGYSEQYF.

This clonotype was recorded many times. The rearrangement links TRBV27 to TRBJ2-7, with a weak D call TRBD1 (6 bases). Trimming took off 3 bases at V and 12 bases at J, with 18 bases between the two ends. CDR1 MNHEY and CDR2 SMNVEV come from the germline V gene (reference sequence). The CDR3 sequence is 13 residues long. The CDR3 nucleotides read TGTGCCAGCAGTTTCGGGGCGGCAGCGGACAGGTACTTC. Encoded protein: CASSFGAAADRYF.

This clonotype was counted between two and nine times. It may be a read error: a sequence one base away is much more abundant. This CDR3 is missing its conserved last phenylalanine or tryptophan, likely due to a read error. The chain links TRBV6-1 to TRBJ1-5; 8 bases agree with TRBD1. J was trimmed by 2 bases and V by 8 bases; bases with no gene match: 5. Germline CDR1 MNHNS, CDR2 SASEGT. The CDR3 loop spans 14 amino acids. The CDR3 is CASQSGQGNQPQHL. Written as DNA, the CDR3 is TGTGCCAGCCAGTCGGGACAGGGCAATCAGCCCCAGCATCTT.